The clone carrying this T cell receptor beta chain was found once. The data were obtained in a study of blood T cell repertoires in COVID-19. Whole-study context: Material from acute and convalescent COVID-19 was sourced from the United States, Italy and Spain. The cDNA or gDNA used as material had been derived from T cells, B-cell-depleted T cells, or PBMCs.

V gave up 5 bases and J gave up 7 bases; unmatched junction bases: 8. The germline V gene has CDR1 LNHDA and CDR2 SQIVND (reference sequence). The CDR3 is made up of 16 amino acids. In the authors' workflow: The assay estimated nucleated cells by amplifying reference gene primers. The assay was immunoSEQ multiplex PCR, and TCRdb's table has in-frame clones only and misses some. V and J calls and clone size are those listed in that table; D and trimming were worked out from the DNA. Of 89,000 or so clones detected, under 85% appear once; the ten largest clones hold roughly 12%. This chain joins TRBV19 and TRBJ1-4; 12 bases are shared with TRBD1. The receptor was derived from a human donor in a cohort sampled during active COVID-19. Sequences were obtained from peripheral blood. CDR3 protein: CASSAAGQGAFEKLFF. The CDR3 DNA is TGTGCCAGTAGTGCTGCGGGACAGGGGGCTTTTGAAAAACTGTTTTTT.